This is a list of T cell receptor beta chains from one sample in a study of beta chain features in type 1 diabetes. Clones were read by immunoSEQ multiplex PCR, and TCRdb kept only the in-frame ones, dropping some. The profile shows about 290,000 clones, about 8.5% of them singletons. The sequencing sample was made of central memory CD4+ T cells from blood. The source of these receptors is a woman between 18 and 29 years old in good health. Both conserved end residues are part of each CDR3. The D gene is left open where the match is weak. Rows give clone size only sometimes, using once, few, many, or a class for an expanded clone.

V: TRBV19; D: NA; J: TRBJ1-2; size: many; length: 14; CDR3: CASSDPGRTYGYTF; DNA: TGTGCCAGTAGCGACCCGGGACGGACCTATGGCTACACCTTC
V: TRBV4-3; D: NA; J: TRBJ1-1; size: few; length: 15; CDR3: CASSRRYRDGAEAFF; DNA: TGCGCCAGCAGCAGACGCTACAGGGATGGCGCTGAAGCTTTCTTT
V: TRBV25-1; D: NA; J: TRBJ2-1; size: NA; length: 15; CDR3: CASSDSATNHNEQFF; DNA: TGTGCCAGCAGTGATTCCGCTACTAATCACAATGAGCAGTTCTTC
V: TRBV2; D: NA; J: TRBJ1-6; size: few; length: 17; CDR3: CASSDEGPRSYNSPLHF; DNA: TGTGCCAGCAGTGACGAGGGCCCGCGCTCCTATAATTCACCCCTCCACTTT
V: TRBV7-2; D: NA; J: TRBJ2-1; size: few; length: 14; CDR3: CASSPKGLINEQFF; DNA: TGTGCCAGCAGCCCCAAGGGGCTGATCAATGAGCAGTTCTTC
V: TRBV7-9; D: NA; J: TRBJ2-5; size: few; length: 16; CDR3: CASSLGAVREQETQYF; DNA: TGTGCCAGCAGCTTAGGGGCCGTCAGGGAGCAAGAGACCCAGTACTTC
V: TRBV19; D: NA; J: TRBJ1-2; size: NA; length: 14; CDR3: CASSMPGFDYGYTF; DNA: TGTGCCAGTAGTATGCCAGGGTTCGACTATGGCTACACCTTC
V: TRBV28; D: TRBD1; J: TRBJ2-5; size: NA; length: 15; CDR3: CASSLLGQGWETQYF; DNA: TGTGCCAGCAGTTTATTGGGACAGGGATGGGAGACCCAGTACTTC
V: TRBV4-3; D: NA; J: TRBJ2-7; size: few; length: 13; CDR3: CASSRRKGHEQYF; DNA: TGCGCCAGCAGCAGAAGGAAGGGCCACGAGCAGTACTTC
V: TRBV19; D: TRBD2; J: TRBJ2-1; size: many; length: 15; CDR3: CASSLLAGGRHEQFF; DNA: TGTGCCAGTAGTTTACTAGCGGGAGGTAGGCATGAGCAGTTCTTC
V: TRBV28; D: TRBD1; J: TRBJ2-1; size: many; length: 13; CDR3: CASSWYATGIEFF; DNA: TGTGCCAGCAGTTGGTACGCGACAGGGATCGAGTTCTTC
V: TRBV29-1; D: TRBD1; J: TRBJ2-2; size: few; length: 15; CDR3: CSVGTGVGRTGELFF; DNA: TGCAGCGTTGGGACAGGAGTTGGCAGGACCGGGGAGCTGTTTTTT
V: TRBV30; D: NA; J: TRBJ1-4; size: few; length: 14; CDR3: CAWSVSARGEKLFF; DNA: TGTGCCTGGAGTGTATCGGCGCGGGGTGAAAAACTGTTTTTT
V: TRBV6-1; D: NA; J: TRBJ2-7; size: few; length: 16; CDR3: CASSAGLNPLGDEQYF; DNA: TGTGCCAGCAGTGCGGGGCTAAACCCTTTAGGGGACGAGCAGTACTTC
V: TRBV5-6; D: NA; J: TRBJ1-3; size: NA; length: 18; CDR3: CASSLTVRDTSSGNTIYF; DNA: TGTGCCAGCAGCTTGACGGTCCGGGACACAAGCTCTGGAAACACCATATATTTT
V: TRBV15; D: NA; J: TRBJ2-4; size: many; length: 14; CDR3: CATSRDRGKNIQYF; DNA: TGTGCCACCAGCAGAGACAGGGGCAAAAACATTCAGTACTTC
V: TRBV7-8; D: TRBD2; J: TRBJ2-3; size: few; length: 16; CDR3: CASSLGVSGATDTQYF; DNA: TGTGCCAGCAGCTTAGGTGTTAGCGGGGCCACAGATACGCAGTATTTT
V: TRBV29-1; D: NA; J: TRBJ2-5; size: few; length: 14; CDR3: CSVEQGVGTETQYF; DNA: TGCAGCGTTGAACAGGGTGTCGGCACGGAGACCCAGTACTTC
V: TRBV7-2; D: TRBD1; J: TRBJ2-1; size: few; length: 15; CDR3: CASSLGQGSYNEQFF; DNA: TGTGCCAGCAGCCTGGGACAGGGTTCCTACAATGAGCAGTTCTTC
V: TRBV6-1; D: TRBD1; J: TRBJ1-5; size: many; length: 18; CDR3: CASSEARLQGGRDQPQHF; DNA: TGTGCCAGCAGTGAAGCTCGGCTCCAGGGGGGACGGGATCAGCCCCAGCATTTT
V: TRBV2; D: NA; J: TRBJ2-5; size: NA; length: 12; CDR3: CASSEGSDGQYF; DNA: TGTGCCAGCAGTGAAGGATCGGACGGCCAGTACTTC
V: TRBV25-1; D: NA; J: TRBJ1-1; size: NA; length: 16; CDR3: CASSEPEGRGNTEAFF; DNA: TGTGCCAGCAGTGAACCCGAAGGACGGGGGAACACTGAAGCTTTCTTT
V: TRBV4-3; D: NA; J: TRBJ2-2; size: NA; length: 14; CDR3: CASSQDFRGEELFF; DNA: TGCGCCAGCAGCCAAGATTTTAGGGGGGAGGAGCTGTTTTTT
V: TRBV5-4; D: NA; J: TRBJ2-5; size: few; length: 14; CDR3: CASSKGPKEETQYF; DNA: TGTGCCAGCAGCAAAGGACCGAAAGAAGAGACCCAGTACTTC
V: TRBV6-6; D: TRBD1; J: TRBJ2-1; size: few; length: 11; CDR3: CASSLTGEQFF; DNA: TGTGCCAGCAGCCTGACAGGGGAGCAGTTCTTC
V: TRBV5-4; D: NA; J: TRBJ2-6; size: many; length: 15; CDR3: CASSLRGTGANVLTF; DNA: TGTGCCAGCAGCTTGAGGGGTACAGGGGCCAACGTCCTGACTTTC
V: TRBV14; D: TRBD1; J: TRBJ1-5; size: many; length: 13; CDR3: CASSRGQAQPQHF; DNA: TGTGCCAGCAGCCGAGGACAGGCTCAGCCCCAGCATTTT
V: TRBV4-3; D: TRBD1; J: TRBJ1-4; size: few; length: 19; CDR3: CASSVSGTGSFATNEKLFF; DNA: TGCGCCAGCAGCGTATCCGGGACAGGGTCCTTTGCAACTAATGAAAAACTGTTTTTT
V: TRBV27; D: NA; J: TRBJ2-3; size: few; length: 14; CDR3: CASSLQTSTDTQYF; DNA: TGTGCCAGCAGTTTGCAGACTAGCACAGATACGCAGTATTTT
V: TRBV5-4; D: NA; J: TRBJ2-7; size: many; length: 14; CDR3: CASSGGTSSYEQYF; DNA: TGTGCCAGCAGCGGAGGAACTAGCTCCTACGAGCAGTACTTC
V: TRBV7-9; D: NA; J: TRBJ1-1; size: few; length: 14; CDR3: CASSLDGGAPEAFF; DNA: TGTGCCAGCAGCTTAGATGGGGGGGCTCCTGAAGCTTTCTTT
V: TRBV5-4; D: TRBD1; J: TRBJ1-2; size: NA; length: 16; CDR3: CASSFGGQEDYYGYTF; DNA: TGTGCCAGCAGCTTTGGCGGACAGGAGGATTACTATGGCTACACCTTC
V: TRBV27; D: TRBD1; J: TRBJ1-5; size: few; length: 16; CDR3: CASSFSGTGLNQPQHF; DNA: TGTGCCAGCAGTTTCTCCGGGACAGGGCTTAATCAGCCCCAGCATTTT
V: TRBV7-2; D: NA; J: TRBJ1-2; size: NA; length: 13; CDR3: CASSQSREDGYTF; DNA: TGTGCCAGCAGCCAATCGAGGGAGGATGGCTACACCTTC
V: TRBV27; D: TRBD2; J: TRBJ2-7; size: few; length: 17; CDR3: CASSSRPPGLLSYEQYF; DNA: TGTGCCAGCAGTTCCCGTCCCCCGGGACTACTTTCCTACGAGCAGTACTTC
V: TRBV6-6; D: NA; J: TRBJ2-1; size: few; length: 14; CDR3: CASNQKGGYNEQFF; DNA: TGTGCCAGCAATCAGAAGGGGGGATACAATGAGCAGTTCTTC
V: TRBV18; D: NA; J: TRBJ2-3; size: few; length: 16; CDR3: CASSQTRRTSTDTQYF; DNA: TGTGCCAGCTCACAAACTAGAAGGACTAGCACAGATACGCAGTATTTT
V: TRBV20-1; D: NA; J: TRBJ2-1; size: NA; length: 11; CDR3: CSARDRYEQFF; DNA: TGCAGTGCTAGAGATCGTTATGAGCAGTTCTTC
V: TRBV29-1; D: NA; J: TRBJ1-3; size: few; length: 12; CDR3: CSVAGQGNTIYF; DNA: TGCAGCGTCGCGGGTCAAGGAAACACCATATATTTT
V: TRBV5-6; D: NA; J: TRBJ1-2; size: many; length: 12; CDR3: CASSRGDYGYTF; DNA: TGTGCCAGCAGCCGAGGGGACTATGGCTACACCTTC
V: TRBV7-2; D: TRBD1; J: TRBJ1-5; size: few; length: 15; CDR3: CASSASGTENQPQHF; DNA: TGTGCCAGCAGCGCCTCCGGGACAGAGAATCAGCCCCAGCATTTT
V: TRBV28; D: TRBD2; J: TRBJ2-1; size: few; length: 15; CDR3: CASVGRGSSYNEQFF; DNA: TGTGCCAGCGTCGGTCGCGGGAGCTCCTACAATGAGCAGTTCTTC
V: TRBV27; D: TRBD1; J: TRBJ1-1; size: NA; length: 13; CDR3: CASFRTGGGEAFF; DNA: TGTGCCAGTTTTAGGACAGGGGGCGGTGAAGCTTTCTTT
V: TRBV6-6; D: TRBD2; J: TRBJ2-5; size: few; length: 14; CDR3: CASRGWEGQETQYF; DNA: TGTGCCTCCCGGGGTTGGGAGGGACAAGAGACCCAGTACTTC
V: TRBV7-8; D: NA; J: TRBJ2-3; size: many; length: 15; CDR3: CASSWVRSSTDTQYF; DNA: TGTGCCAGCAGCTGGGTTCGCAGCAGCACAGATACGCAGTATTTT
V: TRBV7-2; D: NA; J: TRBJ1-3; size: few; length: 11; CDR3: CAGGAGGTIYF; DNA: TGTGCGGGGGGGGCAGGTGGCACCATATATTTT
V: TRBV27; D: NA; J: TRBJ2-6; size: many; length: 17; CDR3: CASMLGELDSGANVLTF; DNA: TGTGCCAGCATGCTGGGGGAACTAGACTCTGGGGCCAACGTCCTGACTTTC
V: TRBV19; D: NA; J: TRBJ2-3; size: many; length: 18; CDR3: CASSSRSLASGSTDTQYF; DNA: TGTGCCAGTAGTTCCCGATCTCTAGCATCGGGGAGCACAGATACGCAGTATTTT